The clone carrying this TCR beta chain has only one observation. The study recruited people aged about 18 to 90 years across 20 to 30 US areas. No more than 2 weeks before study entry, exposed participants had met a case of COVID-19. The record originates from a study of blood T cell repertoires in COVID-19. Study as a whole: The origin of the acute and convalescent COVID-19 samples was the United States, Italy and Spain.

The V and J ends lost 4 bases and 7 bases respectively, with 20 bases between them. The CDR3 is 16 residues long. Germline V gives CDR1 SGHTA, CDR2 FQGNSA. Original data processing: Amplified reference gene primers provided the basis for estimating nucleated cell counts. Profiled with immunoSEQ multiplex PCR; TCRdb holds only in-frame clones, not every one. The V and J calls and clone size were taken over from that table, and D and trimming were inferred from the DNA. This sample has roughly 430,000 clones; around nine tenths occur once, and the top ten carry 1.4%. This rearrangement joins TRBV7-2 to TRBJ2-1; D might be TRBD1 (5 bases). The receptor's source is a woman younger than 30 who had been exposed to COVID-19. Sequencing used PBMCs or T cells enriched from blood (not recorded which). DNA for the CDR3: TGTGCCAGCAGCTGGGTAGAGATTAGAGCAGGGAATGAGCAGTTCTTC. It is translated as CASSWVEIRAGNEQFF.